This TCR beta chain was identified in a study of blood T cell repertoires in COVID-19. Study-wide background: COVID-19 samples, acute and convalescent, were from the United States, Italy and Spain. In each case, the material was cDNA or gDNA derived from T cells, B-cell-depleted T cells, or PBMCs.

Participant ages covered roughly 18 to 89 years across 20 to 25 US areas. The assay was immunoSEQ multiplex PCR, and TCRdb's table has in-frame clones only and misses some. Here the sample spans 200,000 to 300,000 clones, roughly 86% being singletons. Germline V gene data show CDR1 as SGDLS and CDR2 as YYNGEE. This CDR3 has 15 residues. The V and J ends lost 2 bases and 6 bases respectively, with 16 bases between them. What was sequenced was PBMCs or T cells enriched from blood (not recorded which). The rearrangement uses TRBV9 and TRBJ2-3; D not resolved. This receptor was obtained from a woman in her 40s with acute COVID-19. The CDR3 DNA sequence: TGTGCCAGCAGCGTTGGCCTTGAGGCATCGGATACGCAGTATTTT. Translated, it gives CASSVGLEASDTQYF.